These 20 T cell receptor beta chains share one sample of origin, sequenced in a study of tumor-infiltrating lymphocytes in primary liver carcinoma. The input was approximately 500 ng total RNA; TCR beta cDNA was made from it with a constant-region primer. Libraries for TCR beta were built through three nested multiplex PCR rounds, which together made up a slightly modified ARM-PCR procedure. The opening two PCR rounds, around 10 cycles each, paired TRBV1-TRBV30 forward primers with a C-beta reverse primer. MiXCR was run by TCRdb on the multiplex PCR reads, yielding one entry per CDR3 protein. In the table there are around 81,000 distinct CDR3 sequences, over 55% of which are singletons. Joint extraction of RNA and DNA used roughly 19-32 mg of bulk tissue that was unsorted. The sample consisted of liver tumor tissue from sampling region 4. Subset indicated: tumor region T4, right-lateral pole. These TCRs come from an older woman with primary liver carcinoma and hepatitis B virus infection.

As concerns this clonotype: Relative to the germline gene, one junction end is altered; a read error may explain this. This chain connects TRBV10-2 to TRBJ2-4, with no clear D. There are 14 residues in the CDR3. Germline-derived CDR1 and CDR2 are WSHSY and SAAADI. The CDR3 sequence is CSSSESSGWDIQYF. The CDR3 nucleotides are TGCTCCAGCAGTGAGTCAAGTGGATGGGACATTCAGTACTTC.

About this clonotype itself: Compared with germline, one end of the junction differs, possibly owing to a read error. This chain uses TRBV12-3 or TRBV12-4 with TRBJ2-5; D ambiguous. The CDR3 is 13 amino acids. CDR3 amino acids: CANSPILVGTRYF. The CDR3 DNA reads TGTGCCAACAGCCCCATTCTAGTAGGCACCCGGTACTTC.

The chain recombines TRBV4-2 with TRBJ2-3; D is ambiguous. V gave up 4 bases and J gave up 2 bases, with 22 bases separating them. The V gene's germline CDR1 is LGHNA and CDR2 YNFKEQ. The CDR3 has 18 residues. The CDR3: CASSREFVHDLFTDTQYF. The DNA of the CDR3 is TGTGCCAGCAGCCGAGAGTTTGTACACGACCTGTTCACAGATACGCAGTATTTT.

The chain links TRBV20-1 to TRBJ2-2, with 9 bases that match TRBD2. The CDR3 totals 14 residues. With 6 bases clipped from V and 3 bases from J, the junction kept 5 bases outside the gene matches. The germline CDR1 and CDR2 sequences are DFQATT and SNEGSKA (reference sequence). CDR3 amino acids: CSARGGLDTGELFF. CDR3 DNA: TGCAGTGCGCGGGGGGGGTTGGACACCGGGGAGCTGTTTTTT.

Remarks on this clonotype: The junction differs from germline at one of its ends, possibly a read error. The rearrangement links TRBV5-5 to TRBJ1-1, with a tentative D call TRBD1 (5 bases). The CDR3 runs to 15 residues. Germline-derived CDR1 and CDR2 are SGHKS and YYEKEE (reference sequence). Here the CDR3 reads CASRREGYTNTEALF. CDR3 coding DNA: TGTGCCAGCAGACGCGAGGGGTACACGAACACTGAAGCTTTATTT. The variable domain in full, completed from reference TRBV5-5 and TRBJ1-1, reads DAGVTQSPTHLIKTRGQQVTLRCSPISGHKSVSWYQQVLGQGPQFIFQYYEKEERGRGNFPDRFSARQFPNYSSELNVNALLLGDSALYLCASRREGYTNTEALFGQGTRLTVV.

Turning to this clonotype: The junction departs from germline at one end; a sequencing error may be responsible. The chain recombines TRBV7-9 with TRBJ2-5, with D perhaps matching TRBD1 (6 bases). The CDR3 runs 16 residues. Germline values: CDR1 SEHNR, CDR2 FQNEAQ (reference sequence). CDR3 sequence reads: CTSSPTLNRVRETQYF. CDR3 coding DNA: TGTACCAGCAGCCCGACCCTGAACAGGGTTCGGGAGACCCAGTACTTC.

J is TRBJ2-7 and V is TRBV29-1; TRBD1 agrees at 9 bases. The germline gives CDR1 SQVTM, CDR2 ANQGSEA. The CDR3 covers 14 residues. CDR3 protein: CSIGRDREGSEQYF. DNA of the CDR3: TGCAGTATTGGAAGGGACAGGGAAGGAAGCGAGCAGTACTTC.

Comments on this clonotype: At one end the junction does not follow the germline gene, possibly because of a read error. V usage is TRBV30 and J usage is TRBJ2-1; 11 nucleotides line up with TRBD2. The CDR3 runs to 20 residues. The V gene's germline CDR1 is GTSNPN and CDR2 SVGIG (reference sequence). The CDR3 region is CALSVQTSGSFGRSYNEQFF. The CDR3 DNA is TGTGCCTTGAGTGTACAAACTAGCGGGAGTTTTGGGAGATCCTACAATGAGCAGTTCTTC.

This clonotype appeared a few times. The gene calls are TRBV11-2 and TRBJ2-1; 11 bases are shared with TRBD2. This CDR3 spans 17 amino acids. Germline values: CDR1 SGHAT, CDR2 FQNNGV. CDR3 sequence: CVRSRRLAGGPGDEQFF. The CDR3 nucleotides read TGTGTCAGGAGCAGGAGATTAGCGGGAGGGCCGGGGGATGAGCAGTTCTTC.

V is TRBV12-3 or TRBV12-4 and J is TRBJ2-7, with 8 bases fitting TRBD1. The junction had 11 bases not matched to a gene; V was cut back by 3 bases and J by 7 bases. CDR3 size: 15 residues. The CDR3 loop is CASSFGQGIPCEQYF. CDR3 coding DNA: TGTGCCAGCAGTTTTGGACAGGGCATCCCCTGTGAGCAGTACTTC.

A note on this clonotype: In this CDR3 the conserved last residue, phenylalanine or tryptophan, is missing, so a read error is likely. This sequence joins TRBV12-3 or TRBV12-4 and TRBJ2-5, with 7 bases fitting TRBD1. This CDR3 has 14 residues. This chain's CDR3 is CASSPRTGRGTQYS. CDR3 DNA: TGTGCGAGCAGTCCCCGGACAGGCAGGGGAACCCAGTACTCC.

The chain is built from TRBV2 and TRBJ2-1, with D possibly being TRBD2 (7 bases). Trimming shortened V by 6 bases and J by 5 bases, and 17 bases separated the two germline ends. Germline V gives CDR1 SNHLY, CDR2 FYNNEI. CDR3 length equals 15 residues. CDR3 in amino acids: CASRDNGGGHNEQFF. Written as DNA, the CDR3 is TGTGCCAGCAGGGACAATGGGGGGGGCCACAATGAGCAGTTCTTC.

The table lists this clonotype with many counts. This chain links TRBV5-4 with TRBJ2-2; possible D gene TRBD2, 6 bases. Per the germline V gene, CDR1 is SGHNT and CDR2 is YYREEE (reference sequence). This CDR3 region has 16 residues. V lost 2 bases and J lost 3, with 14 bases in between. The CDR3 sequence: CASSFGGIGDTGELFF. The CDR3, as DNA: TGTGCCAGCAGCTTTGGGGGGATTGGAGACACCGGGGAGCTGTTTTTT.

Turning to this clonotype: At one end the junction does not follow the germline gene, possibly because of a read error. The CDR3 spells CASVPPQGPTGKLFF. The CDR3 nucleotides are TGTGCCAGCGTTCCTCCGCAAGGACCGACCGGGAAGCTGTTTTTT. The chain recombines TRBV11-2 with TRBJ2-2; weak D call: TRBD2 (5 bases). In germline, CDR1 is SGHAT, CDR2 FQNNGV. CDR3 length equals 15 residues.

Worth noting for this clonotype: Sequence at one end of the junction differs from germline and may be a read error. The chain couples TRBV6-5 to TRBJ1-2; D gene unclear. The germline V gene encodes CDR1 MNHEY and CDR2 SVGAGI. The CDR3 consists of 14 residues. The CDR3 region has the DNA TGTGTCAGCAGTTACCAGGCTGGGAACTATGGCTACACCTTC. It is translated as CVSSYQAGNYGYTF.

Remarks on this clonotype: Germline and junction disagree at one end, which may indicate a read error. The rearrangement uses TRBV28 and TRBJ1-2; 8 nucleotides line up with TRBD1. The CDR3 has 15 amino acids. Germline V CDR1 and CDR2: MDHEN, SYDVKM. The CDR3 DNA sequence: TGTTCCAGCATCCCACACACTGACAGGGGTGACGGCTACACCTTC. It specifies CSSIPHTDRGDGYTF.

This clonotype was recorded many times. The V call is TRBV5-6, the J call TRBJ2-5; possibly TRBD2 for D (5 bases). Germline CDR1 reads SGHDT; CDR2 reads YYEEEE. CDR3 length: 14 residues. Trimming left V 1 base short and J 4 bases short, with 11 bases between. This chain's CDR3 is CASSLWPRGETQYF. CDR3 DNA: TGTGCCAGCAGCTTGTGGCCACGGGGAGAGACCCAGTACTTC.

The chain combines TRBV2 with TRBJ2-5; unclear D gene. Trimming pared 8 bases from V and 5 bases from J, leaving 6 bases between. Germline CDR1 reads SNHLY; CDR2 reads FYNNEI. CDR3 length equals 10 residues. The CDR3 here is CASSRETQYF. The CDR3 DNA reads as TGTGCCAGCTCTCGGGAGACCCAGTACTTC.

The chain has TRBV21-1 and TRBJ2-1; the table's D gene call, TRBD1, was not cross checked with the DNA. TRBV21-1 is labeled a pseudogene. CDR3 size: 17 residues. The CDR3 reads CASSPPNRGPFYNEQFF. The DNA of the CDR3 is TGTGCCAGCAGTCCCCCGAATAGGGGGCCTTTCTACAATGAGCAATTCTTC.

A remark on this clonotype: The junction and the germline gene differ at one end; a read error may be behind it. CDR3 in amino acids: CASSLALVSGGPNEQSF. Written as DNA, the CDR3 is TGTGCCAGCAGCTTAGCTCTGGTATCGGGAGGGCCGAATGAGCAGTCTTTC. The chain carries TRBV11-2 and TRBJ2-1, with 8 positions matching TRBD2. The CDR3 has 17 amino acids. Germline V gene data show CDR1 as SGHAT and CDR2 as FQNNGV. The whole variable domain, filled in from reference TRBV11-2 and TRBJ2-1, reads EAGVAQSPRYKIIEKRQSVAFWCNPISGHATLYWYQQILGQGPKLLIQFQNNGVVDDSQLPKDRFSAERLKGVDSTLKIQPAKLEDSAVYLCASSLALVSGGPNEQSFGPGTRLTVL.